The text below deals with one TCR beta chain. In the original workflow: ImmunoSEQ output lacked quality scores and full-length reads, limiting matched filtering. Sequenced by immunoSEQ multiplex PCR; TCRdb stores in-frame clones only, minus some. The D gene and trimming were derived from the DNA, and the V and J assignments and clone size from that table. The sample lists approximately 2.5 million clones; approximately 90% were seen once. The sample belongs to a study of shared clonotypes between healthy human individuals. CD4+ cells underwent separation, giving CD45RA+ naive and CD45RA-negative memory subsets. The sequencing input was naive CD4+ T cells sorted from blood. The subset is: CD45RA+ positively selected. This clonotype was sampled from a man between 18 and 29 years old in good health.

CDR3: CSVLGQPNQPQHF. CDR3 sequence (DNA): TGCAGCGTTCTCGGGCAACCTAATCAGCCCCAGCATTTT. The chain uses TRBV29-1 and TRBJ1-5; D not resolved. Germline values: CDR1 SQVTM, CDR2 ANQGSEA. The CDR3 sequence is 13 residues long. Deletions cut 5 bases from V and 4 bases from J, with 12 bases between.